This TCR beta chain appears in the sequencing data of a study of shared clonotypes between healthy human individuals (dated by TCRdb to 2018 to 2021). Regarding the research as a whole: The cohort comprised two women and three men aged 18 to 49 years. Per donor, three plates each were used for CD4 naive and CD4 memory, two for CD8 naive, and one for CD8 memory. Blood TCR repertoires of five healthy adults were deeply sequenced to estimate repertoire size and the extent of clonotype sharing between individuals. To increase sequencing depth and limit assay-specific biases, different laboratories used diverse techniques to prepare libraries and sequence TCR repertoires. Each donor's leukapheresis produced roughly between about 0.8 and 8.9 billion PBMCs. Findings and caveats that apply to the study as a whole: Rarefaction of sorted-subset datasets indicated incomplete sequencing despite the large sequencing depth. Sampling was restricted to blood, and TCR repertoires in tissues likely differ from the TCR repertoires found in blood. Naive subsets generally had larger estimated clonotype richness than memory subsets. Approximately 5% of naive CD4, around 3.5% of naive CD8, roughly 2.4% of memory CD4, and 0.4% of memory CD8 clonotypes were shared across a few donors. Because the study included a small number of donors, the genetic and exposure-history diversity represented was limited. Compared with non-shared clonotypes, clonotypes shared by all four sorted-subset donors had higher generation probabilities. Based on pairwise subsampling, the degree of clonotype sharing among donors was expected to be affected by sequencing depth.

Of note for this clone: This receptor's antigen is unknown. There are no base qualities to consult, and no much larger clone falls within one base.

For the CD8 naive samples, CD45RO-negative cells were positively selected for CCR7, yielding a CD45RA+CCR7+ population from which TemRA cells were excluded. The donors were healthy, HIV-negative adults who had no recently reported acute infections or vaccinations. Every donor was a Caucasian adult living in Nashville, Tennessee, USA. Blood was obtained by leukapheresis, after which PBMCs were separated by Ficoll-Histopaque density gradient centrifugation and cryopreserved in liquid nitrogen vapor phase. Analytical flow cytometry was used to check the purity and quantity of each magnetically sorted T cell population. Each sorted fraction had its genomic DNA isolated and then quantified by UV absorbance on a Nanodrop 2000c. Trimming takes 6 bases off V and 4 bases off J; junction bases not matched to a gene: 11. The cysteine opens and the phenylalanine closes a CDR3 of 15 amino acids. Of the read, only the CDR3 DNA is kept; its 45 bases are in frame from base 1. Looking up the germline V gene yields CDR1 MNHEY and CDR2 SVGAGI.

Using the deep immunoSEQ assay, TCR CDR3 regions were amplified from genomic DNA by multiplex PCR. Genomic DNA extracted from each cell subset was distributed evenly over all wells of several immunoSEQ 96-well plates, and each plate served as one replicate. For sorted subsets, approximately 210 ng of genomic DNA, equivalent to around 31,000 T cell genomes, went into each replicate PCR. The purified libraries were quantified using a Qubit 3.0 fluorometer, sized with a Bioanalyzer 2100, and then quantified again using the KAPA Library Quantification kit. Every immunoSEQ 96-well plate was sequenced on a dedicated single-read 150-cycle Illumina NextSeq 550 flow cell. Under the source paper's analysis protocol: Because only junctional sequences without quality scores were contained in the immunoSEQ output, filtering matching that applied to full-length reads could not be performed. To assign V/J genes and CDR3, sequences were annotated using PyIR, a Python wrapper for IgBLAST v1.9, with IMGT germline references. Any read was removed if the V/J assignment was weak (E-value above 1e-6), the CDR3 was missing, or the read contained stop codons, out-of-frame junctions, or ambiguous translated residues. V3J clonotypes were defined as sequences sharing the same inferred V gene, J gene, and CDR3 amino acid sequence. Percentage overlap between repertoires was calculated by dividing the number of shared unique clonotypes by the size of the smaller repertoire. RTK rarefaction, the Chao1 estimator, and Recon v2.1 estimates of unobserved clonotypes were used to assess repertoire richness. Generation probabilities for all TCRbeta clonotypes obtained by the gDNA method from several donors were computed using OLGA. TCRdb mirrors the immuneACCESS table, restricted to in-frame sequences. Some clones are absent from its copies; in checked studies, under half trace to an unresolved V gene, and the reason for the others is unknown. V, J and clone size reflect that table, while D and trimming were determined from the DNA. The sample table shows some 2 million clones, and roughly 94% are seen once. The ten largest make up around 1.2% of the sample.

The source is a man aged 18 to 30 in good health. Sequenced material: naive CD8+ T cells sorted from blood. Read against the paper, the sample's cell subset or site label means: CD45RA+CCR7+. Recombination joined TRBV6-5 with TRBJ1-2; 7 central bases correspond to TRBD1. The CDR3 has the sequence CASRTGQVSLYGYTF. The bases read TGTGCCAGCAGAACCGGACAGGTCTCCCTCTATGGCTACACCTTC.